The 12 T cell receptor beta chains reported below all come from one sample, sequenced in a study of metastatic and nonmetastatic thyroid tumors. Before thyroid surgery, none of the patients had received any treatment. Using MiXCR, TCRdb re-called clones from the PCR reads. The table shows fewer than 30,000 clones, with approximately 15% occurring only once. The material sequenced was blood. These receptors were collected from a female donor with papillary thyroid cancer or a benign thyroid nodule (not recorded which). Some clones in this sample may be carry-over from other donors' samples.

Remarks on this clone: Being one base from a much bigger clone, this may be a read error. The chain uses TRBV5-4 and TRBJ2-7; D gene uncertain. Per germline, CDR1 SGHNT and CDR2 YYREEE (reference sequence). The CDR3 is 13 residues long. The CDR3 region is CVSSLGSTFEQYF. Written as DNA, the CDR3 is TGTGTCAGCAGCTTGGGCTCAACCTTTGAGCAGTACTTC.

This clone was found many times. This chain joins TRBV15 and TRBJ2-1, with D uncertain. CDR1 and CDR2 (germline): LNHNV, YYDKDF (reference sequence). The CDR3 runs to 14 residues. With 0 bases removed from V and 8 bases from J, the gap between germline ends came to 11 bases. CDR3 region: CATSRDRGPDEQFF. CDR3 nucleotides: TGTGCCACCAGCAGAGATCGCGGTCCGGATGAGCAGTTCTTC.

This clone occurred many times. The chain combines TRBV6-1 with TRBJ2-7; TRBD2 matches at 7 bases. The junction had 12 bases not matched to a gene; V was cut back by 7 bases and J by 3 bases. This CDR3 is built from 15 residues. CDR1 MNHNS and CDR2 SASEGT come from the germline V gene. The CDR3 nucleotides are TGTGCCAGCACTCCTGGGGTAGCGGGCCGCTACGAGCAGTACTTC. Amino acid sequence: CASTPGVAGRYEQYF.

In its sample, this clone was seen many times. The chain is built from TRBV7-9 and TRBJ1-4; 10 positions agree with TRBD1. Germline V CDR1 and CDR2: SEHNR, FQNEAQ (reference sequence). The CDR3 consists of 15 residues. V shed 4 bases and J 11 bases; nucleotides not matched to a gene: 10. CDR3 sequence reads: CASSSGTGVYQKLFF. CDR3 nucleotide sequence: TGTGCCAGCAGCTCAGGGACAGGGGTATACCAGAAACTGTTTTTT.

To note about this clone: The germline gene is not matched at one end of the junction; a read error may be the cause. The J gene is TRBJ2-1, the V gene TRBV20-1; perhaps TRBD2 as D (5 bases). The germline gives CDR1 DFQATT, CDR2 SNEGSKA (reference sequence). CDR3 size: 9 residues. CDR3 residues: CSSSNERFF. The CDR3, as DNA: TGCAGTTCTAGCAATGAGCGGTTCTTC.

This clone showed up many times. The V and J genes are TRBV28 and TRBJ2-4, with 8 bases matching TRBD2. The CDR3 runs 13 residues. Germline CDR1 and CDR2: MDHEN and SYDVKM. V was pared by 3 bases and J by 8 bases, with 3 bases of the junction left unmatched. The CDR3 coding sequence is TGTGCCAGCAGTTTCGGTAGCGGGGACATTCAGTACTTC. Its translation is CASSFGSGDIQYF.

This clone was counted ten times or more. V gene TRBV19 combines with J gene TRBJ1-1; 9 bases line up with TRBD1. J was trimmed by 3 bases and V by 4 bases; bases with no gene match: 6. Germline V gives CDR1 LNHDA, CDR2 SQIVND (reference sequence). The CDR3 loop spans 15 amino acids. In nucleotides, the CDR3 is TGTGCCAGTAGTACCGGACAGGGGCCCGACACTGAAGCTTTCTTT. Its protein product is CASSTGQGPDTEAFF.

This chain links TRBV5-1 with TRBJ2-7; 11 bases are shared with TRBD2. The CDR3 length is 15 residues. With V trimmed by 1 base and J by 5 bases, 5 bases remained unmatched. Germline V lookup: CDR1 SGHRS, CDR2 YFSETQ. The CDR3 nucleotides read TGCGCCAGCAGCTTGTCAACTAGCGGGAGTCACGAGCAGTACTTC. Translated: CASSLSTSGSHEQYF. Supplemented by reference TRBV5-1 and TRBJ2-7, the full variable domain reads KAGVTQTPRYLIKTRGQQVTLSCSPISGHRSVSWYQQTPGQGLQFLFEYFSETQRNKGNFPGRFSGRQFSNSRSEMNVSTLELGDSALYLCASSLSTSGSHEQYFGPGTRLTVT.

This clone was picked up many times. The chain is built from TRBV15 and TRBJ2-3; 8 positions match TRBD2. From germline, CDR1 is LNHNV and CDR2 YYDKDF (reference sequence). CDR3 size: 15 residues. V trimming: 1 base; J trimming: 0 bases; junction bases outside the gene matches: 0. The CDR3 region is CATSRASGSTDTQYF. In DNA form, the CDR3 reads TGTGCCACCAGCAGAGCTAGCGGGAGCACAGATACGCAGTATTTT. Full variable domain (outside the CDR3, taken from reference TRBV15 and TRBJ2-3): DAMVIQNPRYQVTQFGKPVTLSCSQTLNHNVMYWYQQKSSQAPKLLFHYYDKDFNNEADTPDNFQSRRPNTSFCFLDIRSPGLGDTAMYLCATSRASGSTDTQYFGPGTRLTVL.

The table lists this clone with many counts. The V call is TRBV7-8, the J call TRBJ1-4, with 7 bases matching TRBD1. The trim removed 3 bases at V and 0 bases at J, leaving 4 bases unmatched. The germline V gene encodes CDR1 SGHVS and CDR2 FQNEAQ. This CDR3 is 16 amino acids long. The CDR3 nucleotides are TGTGCCAGCAGCTTCCAGGGGGGTACAACTAATGAAAAACTGTTTTTT. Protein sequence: CASSFQGGTTNEKLFF.

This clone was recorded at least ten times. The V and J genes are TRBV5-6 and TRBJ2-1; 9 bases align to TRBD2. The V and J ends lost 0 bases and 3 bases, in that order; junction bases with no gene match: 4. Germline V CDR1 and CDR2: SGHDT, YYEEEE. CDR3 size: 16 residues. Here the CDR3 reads CASSLAWREGYNEQFF. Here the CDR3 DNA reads TGTGCCAGCAGCTTGGCCTGGCGGGAGGGCTACAATGAGCAGTTCTTC.

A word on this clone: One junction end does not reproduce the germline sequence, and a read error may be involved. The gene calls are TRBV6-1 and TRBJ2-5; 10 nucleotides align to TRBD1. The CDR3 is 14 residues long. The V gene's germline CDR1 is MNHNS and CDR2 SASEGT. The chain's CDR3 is CTSSGTGACETQYF. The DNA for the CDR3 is TGTACCAGCAGTGGGACAGGGGCCTGCGAGACCCAGTACTTC.